Shown below are 13 T cell receptor beta chains from a single sample sequenced in a study of T cell repertoires in cytomegalovirus infection. TCRdb reprocessed the reads via MiXCR and lists one record per CDR3 protein. Here the sample spans about 78,000 distinct CDR3 sequences, about 37% being singletons. The antigens of these receptors remain unknown. Sequences were derived from CD8+ T cells from cultured PBMCs, sampled from culture after CMV antigen stimulation. Receptors originate from a human donor in good health (CMV status not recorded). Some clones in this sample may be carry-over from other donors' samples.

The gene calls are TRBV7-8 and TRBJ2-3, with 8 positions matching TRBD1. Germline CDR1 and CDR2: SGHVS and FQNEAQ. J lost 2 bases, V lost 5 bases, and 12 bases had no gene match. This CDR3 comprises 17 residues. The CDR3 DNA is TGTGCCAGCAGCGTACCCCGGGACAGGCCCCCCACAGATACGCAGTATTTT. Residues: CASSVPRDRPPTDTQYF.

The V call is TRBV10-3, the J call TRBJ1-1; D gene unclear. Trimming removed 2 bases at V and 2 bases at J, with 6 bases between. In germline, CDR1 is ENHRY, CDR2 SYGVKD. The CDR3 contains 13 residues. CDR3 DNA: TGTGCCATCAGTGAGACAGCTAACACTGAAGCTTTCTTT. Translating gives CAISETANTEAFF.

This clonotype was seen more than once but under ten times. This chain joins TRBV10-3 and TRBJ1-6; D unclear. V lost 11 bases to trimming and J lost 0 bases, with 14 bases between them. The CDR3 consists of 15 residues. Germline V gene data show CDR1 as ENHRY and CDR2 as SYGVKD. CDR3 sequence reads: CAAKDGSSYNSPLHF. The CDR3 coding sequence is TGTGCCGCCAAGGACGGGAGCTCCTATAATTCACCCCTCCACTTT.

The V gene is TRBV10-3, the J gene TRBJ2-1; D call uncertain. V shed 4 bases and J shed 5 bases, with 9 bases lying between them. There are 13 residues in the CDR3. CDR1 ENHRY and CDR2 SYGVKD come from the germline V gene. CDR3 loop: CAISGDTNNEQFF. The CDR3 nucleotides read TGTGCCATCAGTGGCGACACCAACAATGAGCAGTTCTTC.

The chain employs TRBV7-4 and TRBJ1-1, with D perhaps TRBD1 (5 bases). The V gene's germline CDR1 is SGHVT and CDR2 SQSDAQ. Trimming took 5 bases from V and 7 from J, leaving 17 bases between them. The CDR3 totals 14 residues. The CDR3 sequence is CASSENPGLHEAFF. CDR3 DNA sequence: TGTGCCAGCAGCGAAAATCCGGGACTGCATGAAGCTTTCTTT.

This clonotype appeared once. The J gene is TRBJ1-2, the V gene TRBV2; no firm D call. This CDR3 spans 14 amino acids. Germline V CDR1 and CDR2: SNHLY, FYNNEI. Trimming pared 4 bases from V and 2 bases from J, leaving 11 bases between. CDR3: CASSVRRRNYGYTF. DNA of the CDR3: TGTGCCAGCAGTGTTAGGAGGAGAAACTATGGCTACACCTTC.

The genes are TRBV5-1 and TRBJ1-1; tentative D call: TRBD1 (6 bases). The CDR3 has 15 residues. Germline V lookup: CDR1 SGHRS, CDR2 YFSETQ. V was pared by 3 bases and J by 1 base, with 13 bases between. CDR3: CASSYFTGPNTEAFF. CDR3 nucleotides: TGCGCCAGCAGCTATTTTACAGGGCCGAACACTGAAGCTTTCTTT.

This clonotype was counted between two and nine times. The chain joins TRBV7-2 to TRBJ2-7, with D hard to call. CDR1 is SGHTA, CDR2 FQGNSA, per germline. V was trimmed by 5 bases and J by 0 bases, leaving 11 bases between them. This CDR3 region has 14 residues. The CDR3 DNA sequence: TGTGCCAGCAGCCCATGGCCCTCCTCCTACGAGCAGTACTTC. Translating gives CASSPWPSSYEQYF.

This chain links TRBV20-1 with TRBJ2-1; no reliable D call. The CDR3 consists of 11 residues. The V end lost 3 bases, the J end lost 8 bases, and 8 bases lay between the germline ends. Germline V lookup: CDR1 DFQATT, CDR2 SNEGSKA (reference sequence). The CDR3 bases are TGCAGTGCTAGCGAGGCCGATGAGCAGTTCTTC. Translation: CSASEADEQFF.

The count of this clonotype is one. The chain links TRBV27 to TRBJ1-3; 8 bases map to TRBD1. The length of the CDR3 is 15 residues. V was clipped by 2 bases and J by 2 bases; unmatched bases: 2. Germline assignment: CDR1 MNHEY and CDR2 SMNVEV (reference sequence). CDR3 sequence (DNA): TGTGCCAGCAGTTTAGCGACAGGGGCTGGAAACACCATATATTTT. It codes for CASSLATGAGNTIYF.

The chain links TRBV12-3 or TRBV12-4 to TRBJ2-5, with a weak D call TRBD1 (5 bases). The CDR3 has 19 amino acids. With 4 bases removed from V and 7 bases from J, the gap between germline ends came to 31 bases. The CDR3 is CASSWRTDELGHPKGTQYF. The CDR3 DNA reads TGTGCCAGCAGTTGGAGAACGGATGAATTGGGGCACCCTAAAGGGACCCAGTACTTC.

In this sample, this clonotype turned up a few times. The chain joins TRBV5-6 to TRBJ1-4, with 7 bases aligning to TRBD1. The CDR3 spans 16 residues. Germline CDR1 is SGHDT and CDR2 is YYEEEE. Trimming cost V 0 bases and J 3 bases; bases outside gene matches: 5. The CDR3 nucleotides read TGTGCCAGCAGCTTGGGGGCCGGGACAGCTAATGAAAAACTGTTTTTT. Translating gives CASSLGAGTANEKLFF.

The V call is TRBV7-8, the J call TRBJ1-4; D not certain. CDR1 and CDR2 (germline): SGHVS, FQNEAQ. V was clipped by 1 base and J by 13 bases, with 19 bases between them. CDR3 size: 15 residues. The CDR3 nucleotides read TGTGCCAGCAGCTTAGAATTTTCGGCTGGGGAGGGACTGTTTTTT. This sequence encodes CASSLEFSAGEGLFF.